The next 8 T cell receptor beta chains were all read from a single sample in a study of blood T cell repertoires in COVID-19. The method was immunoSEQ multiplex PCR; TCRdb's version includes in-frame clones alone and lacks a portion of them. Of 100,000 to 150,000 clones listed, 80% to 90% are singletons. Sample: peripheral blood. The receptors shown here come from a man between 65 and 85 years old with active or convalescent COVID-19.

The chain recombines TRBV6-5 with TRBJ2-7; 8 positions agree with TRBD1. The CDR3 is 15 amino acids. Per germline, CDR1 MNHEY and CDR2 SVGAGI. V lost 10 bases to trimming and J lost 5 bases; unmatched junction nucleotides: 16. CDR3 bases: TGTGCCACAAGGACAGGGCCCTCCTTTCCTCACGAGCAGTACTTC. Protein: CATRTGPSFPHEQYF.

The J gene is TRBJ2-4, the V gene TRBV7-8, with no clear D. The CDR3 runs 16 residues. V was shortened by 2 bases and J by 9 bases, with 20 bases between the two germline ends. Germline V CDR1 and CDR2: SGHVS, FQNEAQ. CDR3 DNA sequence: TGTGCCAGCAGCTTAAGTGAGCAGGCTCTCTATGGCATTCAGTACTTC. Its protein product is CASSLSEQALYGIQYF. Full variable domain (outside the CDR3, taken from reference TRBV7-8 and TRBJ2-4): GAGVSQSPRYKVAKRGQDVALRCDPISGHVSLFWYQQALGQGPEFLTYFQNEAQLDKSGLPSDRFFAERPEGSVSTLKIQRTQQEDSAVYLCASSLSEQALYGIQYFGAGTRLSVL.

The CDR3 nucleotides read TGCGCCAGCAGCCCCGGACAGGGCTCAATTGATGAAAAACTGTTTTTT. The encoded protein is CASSPGQGSIDEKLFF. The chain couples TRBV4-1 to TRBJ1-4, with 8 nucleotides matching TRBD1. Germline V gene lookup returns CDR1 MGHRA and CDR2 YSYEKL. V lost 4 bases and J lost 6; bases outside the gene matches: 10. The CDR3 runs 16 residues.

This chain joins TRBV5-4 and TRBJ2-6; D is unresolved. The V end was cut by 9 bases, the J end by 0 bases, with 7 bases between. Germline V lookup: CDR1 SGHNT, CDR2 YYREEE (reference sequence). The CDR3 is 13 residues long. The CDR3 bases are TGTGCCACTAGTTACTCTGGGGCCAACGTCCTGACTTTC. Translation: CATSYSGANVLTF. Supplemented by reference TRBV5-4 and TRBJ2-6, the full variable domain reads ETGVTQSPTHLIKTRGQQVTLRCSSQSGHNTVSWYQQALGQGPQFIFQYYREEENGRGNFPPRFSGLQFPNYSSELNVNALELDDSALYLCATSYSGANVLTFGAGSRLTVL.

The V gene is TRBV18, the J gene TRBJ1-4; no definite D call. V shed 2 bases and J shed 0 bases, with 7 bases lying between them. CDR1 is KGHSH, CDR2 LQKENI, per germline. This CDR3 contains 15 residues. The CDR3 loop is CASSPRRATNEKLFF. CDR3 bases: TGTGCCAGCTCACCAAGGAGAGCAACTAATGAAAAACTGTTTTTT.

This rearrangement joins TRBV3-1 (or the pseudogene TRBV3-2) to TRBJ2-1; D is perhaps TRBD2 (6 bases). The CDR3 has 17 residues. Germline V gene lookup returns CDR1 LGHDT and CDR2 YNNKEL (reference sequence). V was shortened by 0 bases and J by 0 bases, with 12 bases between the two germline ends. The CDR3 nucleotides read TGTGCCAGCAGCCAAGAAAACGCGGGAACCTCCTACAATGAGCAGTTCTTC. Its translation is CASSQENAGTSYNEQFF.

CDR3 bases: TGTGCCAGTCCTAGCCCGGGACAGCCGTCAGAGACCCAGTACTTC. This gives the protein CASPSPGQPSETQYF. The chain carries TRBV2 and TRBJ2-5, with TRBD1 matching 7 bases. In germline, CDR1 is SNHLY, CDR2 FYNNEI. The V and J ends lost 9 bases and 4 bases, in that order; junction bases with no gene match: 14. This CDR3 is built from 15 residues.

The chain links TRBV30 to TRBJ2-1; D is ambiguous. The CDR3 runs to 14 residues. The V gene's germline CDR1 is GTSNPN and CDR2 SVGIG (reference sequence). The germline V and J ends were trimmed by 0 bases and 1 base, with 7 bases remaining between them. As DNA, the CDR3 is TGTGCCTGGAGTGTCAGTGAATCCTACAATGAGCAGTTCTTC. It translates to CAWSVSESYNEQFF.